The rows below give T cell receptor beta chains drawn from one sample of a study of cytomegalovirus exposure and HLA in healthy donors. Sequenced by immunoSEQ multiplex PCR; TCRdb stores in-frame clones only, minus some. This sample has under 150,000 clones, with 74% found just once. The specimen was PBMCs. All receptors derive from a middle-aged woman in good health and CMV-seropositive. Each CDR3 is given with its conserved first and last residue. A D gene is named only where the DNA matches it firmly. Size is omitted from some rows. Given values are once, few, many or a class for expanded clones.

clone_size	d_call	j_call	v_call	cdr3_aa	cdr3_nt
.	TRBD1	TRBJ1-2	TRBV6-5	CASSYSAGGDGYTF	TGTGCCAGCAGTTACTCGGCAGGGGGCGATGGCTACACCTTC
.	TRBD1	TRBJ1-1	TRBV4-1	CASSQWDRSNTEAFF	TGCGCCAGCAGCCAATGGGACAGGTCGAACACTGAAGCTTTCTTT
.	.	TRBJ2-7	TRBV9	CASSVADARGYEQYF	TGTGCCAGCAGCGTAGCAGACGCACGGGGGTACGAGCAGTACTTC
once	.	TRBJ2-3	TRBV21-1	CASSGENITDTQYF	TGTGCCAGCAGTGGAGAAAACATCACAGATACGCAGTATTTT
.	TRBD1	TRBJ1-1	TRBV30	CATNRDRGEWRAFF	TGTGCCACAAACCGGGACAGGGGGGAATGGAGAGCTTTCTTT
.	.	TRBJ1-4	TRBV2	CATRQSGPNEKLFF	TGTGCCACCAGGCAGTCAGGGCCTAATGAAAAACTGTTTTTT
.	.	TRBJ2-1	TRBV5-6	CASSLAAGGAHNEQFF	TGTGCCAGCAGCTTGGCAGCTGGGGGGGCCCACAATGAGCAGTTCTTC
once	TRBD1	TRBJ2-3	TRBV11-3	CASSAYATGSTDTQYF	TGTGCCAGCAGCGCCTACGCGACAGGGAGCACAGATACGCAGTATTTT
.	.	TRBJ1-1	TRBV4-2	CASSQSTEAFF	TGTGCCAGCAGCCAGAGCACTGAAGCTTTCTTT
few	TRBD2	TRBJ2-5	TRBV9	CASSVGTSGIQETQYF	TGTGCCAGCAGCGTGGGGACTAGCGGCATCCAAGAGACCCAGTACTTC
.	TRBD2	TRBJ2-1	TRBV5-1	CASSLGGLGREQFF	TGCGCCAGCAGCCTGGGGGGACTAGGACGCGAGCAGTTCTTC
.	.	TRBJ1-6	TRBV5-4	CASSLDITHSPLHF	TGTGCCAGCAGTCTCGACATAACGCATTCACCCCTCCACTTT
.	.	TRBJ1-1	TRBV28	CASTPPGGGTEAFF	TGTGCCAGCACCCCTCCGGGGGGTGGCACTGAAGCTTTCTTT
few	TRBD1	TRBJ2-5	TRBV10-3	CAISPGTGGAETQYF	TGTGCCATCAGTCCCGGGACAGGGGGGGCAGAGACCCAGTACTTC
.	.	TRBJ2-7	TRBV7-9	CSSSLNPNTYEQYF	TGTTCCAGCAGCTTAAACCCAAACACCTACGAGCAGTACTTC
few	.	TRBJ2-5	TRBV6-1	CASSLRFDTETQYF	TGTGCCAGCAGTCTCAGGTTCGACACGGAGACCCAGTACTTC
.	TRBD2	TRBJ2-3	TRBV7-3	CASSPSGTRHTDTQYF	TGTGCCAGCAGCCCCTCCGGGACTAGACACACAGATACGCAGTATTTT
.	.	TRBJ2-6	TRBV27	CASIPRTVTRSGANVLTF	TGTGCCAGCATCCCGAGGACAGTCACGCGTTCTGGGGCCAACGTCCTGACTTTC
.	TRBD1	TRBJ2-2	TRBV9	CASSAGQGSRGELFF	TGTGCCAGCAGCGCAGGACAGGGTTCAAGGGGGGAGCTGTTTTTT
.	TRBD1	TRBJ1-2	TRBV5-1	CASSWLRGQGNYGYTF	TGCGCCAGCAGCTGGCTCCGGGGACAGGGGAACTATGGCTACACCTTC
.	.	TRBJ2-5	TRBV5-4	CASSKDMGGTQETQYF	TGTGCCAGCAGCAAAGACATGGGGGGAACACAAGAGACCCAGTACTTC
few	.	TRBJ2-2	TRBV5-1	CASSLVPGVWDNTGELFF	TGCGCCAGCAGCTTGGTTCCCGGGGTTTGGGATAACACCGGGGAGCTGTTTTTT